These 21 T cell receptor beta chains were all obtained from the same sample, sequenced in a study of blood T cells in healthy people across ages. For the second PCR, which ran for about 6 to 11 cycles, a sample-barcoded 5' primer and a J-beta primer mix were used. TCRdb ran MiXCR on the 5' RACE reads and lists one entry per CDR3 protein. Seen here are approximately 800,000 distinct CDR3 sequences, roughly three fifths observed once, and the top ten hold around 24%. Sequencing input: blood. Receptor source: a man between 35 and 55 years old in good health.

The chain couples TRBV18 to TRBJ2-5; D might be TRBD2 (5 bases). This CDR3 spans 16 amino acids. Trimming removed 3 bases at V and 3 bases at J, with 17 bases between. The germline V gene encodes CDR1 KGHSH and CDR2 LQKENI. CDR3 bases: TGTGCCAGCTCACCCTCTGGGCAAGCGGAAGAAGAGACCCAGTACTTC. Its protein product is CASSPSGQAEEETQYF.

The V and J genes are TRBV9 and TRBJ2-7, with D perhaps TRBD2 (7 bases). The CDR3 extends over 14 amino acids. V was cut by 1 base and J by 11 bases, with 19 bases left in between. Germline V gene lookup returns CDR1 SGDLS and CDR2 YYNGEE. CDR3 in amino acids: CASSVKGRAGEEYF. CDR3 bases: TGTGCCAGCAGCGTAAAAGGGAGGGCAGGGGAGGAGTACTTC.

The V call is TRBV2, the J call TRBJ2-1, with a possible D match to TRBD2 (5 bases). The V gene's germline CDR1 is SNHLY and CDR2 FYNNEI. V shed 6 bases and J shed 3 bases, with 18 bases lying between them. The CDR3 length is 16 residues. The CDR3: CASRSDPRADYNEQFF. DNA of the CDR3: TGTGCCAGCAGATCAGACCCGAGGGCTGACTACAATGAGCAGTTCTTC.

The chain joins TRBV5-5 to TRBJ2-7; 8 nucleotides line up with TRBD1. With 4 bases clipped from V and 2 bases from J, the junction kept 5 bases outside the gene matches. The CDR3 runs 14 residues. Germline values: CDR1 SGHKS, CDR2 YYEKEE (reference sequence). CDR3 DNA: TGTGCCAGCAGCGCCGGACAGGGCACCTACGAGCAGTACTTC. Translating gives CASSAGQGTYEQYF.

The chain recombines TRBV12-3 or TRBV12-4 with TRBJ2-3; weak D call: TRBD2 (6 bases). The V end was cut by 5 bases, the J end by 4 bases, with 16 bases between. CDR3 length: 15 residues. The CDR3 sequence: CASSVGAGLPDTQYF. CDR3 in DNA: TGTGCCAGCAGTGTTGGAGCGGGCCTCCCAGATACGCAGTATTTT.

This clonotype was observed once. V gene TRBV6-1 combines with J gene TRBJ2-7; 10 bases match TRBD1. Germline-derived CDR1 and CDR2 are MNHNS and SASEGT. With 3 bases clipped from V and 10 bases from J, the junction kept 9 bases outside the gene matches. The CDR3 contains 14 residues. CDR3: CASSEGTGVVAQYF. Written as DNA, the CDR3 is TGTGCCAGCAGTGAGGGGACAGGGGTAGTAGCCCAGTACTTC.

This chain links TRBV28 with TRBJ1-1; D remains unclear. CDR1 MDHEN and CDR2 SYDVKM come from the germline V gene. This CDR3 has 11 amino acids. V lost 3 bases and J lost 5, with 4 bases in between. The CDR3 coding sequence is TGTGCCAGCAGTTTTTTGACTGAAGCTTTCTTT. Its protein is CASSFLTEAFF.

V is TRBV6-4 and J is TRBJ2-3, with D perhaps matching TRBD1 (5 bases). This CDR3 spans 14 amino acids. Trimming cost V 0 bases and J 8 bases, with 12 bases left between them. Germline V CDR1 and CDR2: MRHNA, SNTAGT. The CDR3 sequence is CASSDSTVMGTQYF. CDR3 coding DNA: TGTGCCAGCAGTGACTCGACAGTCATGGGTACGCAGTATTTT.

CDR3 bases: TGCAGCGTTGTGGGGCACGTATCCTACAATGAGCAGTTCTTC. It yields the protein CSVVGHVSYNEQFF. This chain uses TRBV29-1 with TRBJ2-1; a possible D gene is TRBD1 (5 bases). The germline V gene has CDR1 SQVTM and CDR2 ANQGSEA. The CDR3 runs to 14 residues. With 4 bases removed from V and 1 base from J, the gap between germline ends came to 11 bases.

The rearrangement links TRBV18 to TRBJ1-1; D is undetermined. V was clipped by 6 bases and J by 10 bases, with 15 bases between them. The CDR3 contains 12 residues. Per germline, CDR1 KGHSH and CDR2 LQKENI. CDR3 nucleotide sequence: TGTGCCAGCTCCCCCGGAGAGGGAGCAGCTTTCTTT. This sequence encodes CASSPGEGAAFF.

V and J are TRBV28 and TRBJ2-1, with 7 positions matching TRBD1. CDR1 is MDHEN and CDR2 is SYDVKM in the germline V gene. V trimming: 4 bases; J trimming: 6 bases; junction bases outside the gene matches: 15. The CDR3 has 17 residues. The CDR3: CASSSPLEGQSGNEQFF. The CDR3 nucleotides are TGTGCCAGCAGTTCGCCGCTAGAGGGACAGTCAGGCAATGAGCAGTTCTTC.

The genes are TRBV7-9 and TRBJ2-5, with D hard to call. The germline V gene encodes CDR1 SEHNR and CDR2 FQNEAQ (reference sequence). The CDR3 is 14 residues long. The V gene lost 5 bases and the J gene lost 2 bases, with 12 bases spanning the gap. CDR3 bases: TGTGCCAGCAGCCGACCGGGCAGGCAAGAGACCCAGTACTTC. Its translation: CASSRPGRQETQYF.

The chain combines TRBV27 with TRBJ2-1; D not certain. The germline V and J ends were trimmed by 3 bases and 10 bases, with 19 bases remaining between them. Germline values: CDR1 MNHEY, CDR2 SMNVEV (reference sequence). This CDR3 contains 15 residues. The CDR3 DNA reads as TGTGCCAGCAGTTTGACGGCCTTTCTTTTTGAGGAGCAGTTCTTC. Encoded protein: CASSLTAFLFEEQFF.

With regard to this clonotype: One base away lies a much larger clone, so this may be a sequencing read error. The chain employs TRBV4-1 and TRBJ1-2, with 7 nucleotides matching TRBD1. In germline, CDR1 is MGHRA, CDR2 YSYEKL. The CDR3 totals 13 residues. This CDR3 is CANSFDRDYGYTF. In DNA form, the CDR3 reads TGCGCCAACAGCTTTGACAGGGACTATGGCTACACCTTC.

The chain employs TRBV9 and TRBJ2-3; D not certain. CDR3 length equals 15 residues. Germline loops: CDR1 SGDLS, CDR2 YYNGEE. Trimming pared 0 bases from V and 7 bases from J, leaving 15 bases between. The CDR3 region is CASSVAGNPGYTQYF. CDR3 coding DNA: TGTGCCAGCAGCGTAGCTGGGAACCCCGGATATACGCAGTATTTT.

J is TRBJ1-5 and V is TRBV6-2 or TRBV6-3, with D unresolved. The CDR3 consists of 14 residues. Trimming removed 5 bases from V and 4 bases from J, with 12 bases in between. Germline values: CDR1 MNHEY, CDR2 SVGEGT. CDR3 loop: CASSDETANQPQHF. The CDR3 DNA sequence: TGTGCCAGCAGTGATGAAACAGCTAATCAGCCCCAGCATTTT.

The chain couples TRBV6-5 to TRBJ2-7, with D possibly being TRBD2 (5 bases). This CDR3 spans 14 amino acids. Trimming took off 2 bases at V and 8 bases at J, with 16 bases between the two ends. Germline-derived CDR1 and CDR2 are MNHEY and SVGAGI. The CDR3 is CASSYTPTMRQQYF. The CDR3 coding sequence is TGTGCCAGCAGTTACACGCCGACTATGCGGCAGCAGTACTTC.

This clonotype was observed once. The rearrangement links TRBV4-3 to TRBJ2-7; D might be TRBD1 (6 bases). Per germline, CDR1 LGHNA and CDR2 YSLEER. The CDR3 is 15 amino acids. V dropped 1 base and J dropped 2 bases, with 12 bases sitting between them. DNA of the CDR3: TGCGCCAGCAGCCAAGTGGGTCAGGGGACCTACGAGCAGTACTTC. Its translation is CASSQVGQGTYEQYF.

The V call is TRBV7-9, the J call TRBJ2-5, with TRBD1 matching over 9 bases. J was trimmed by 0 bases and V by 11 bases; bases with no gene match: 10. CDR1 is SEHNR, CDR2 FQNEAQ, per germline (reference sequence). The length of the CDR3 is 15 residues. The CDR3 DNA reads as TGTGCCGAGGGACAGGGAGATTCCCACCAAGAGACCCAGTACTTC. Translated, it gives CAEGQGDSHQETQYF. Full variable domain (remainder filled in from reference TRBV7-9 and TRBJ2-5): DTGVSQNPRHKITKRGQNVTFRCDPISEHNRLYWYRQTLGQGPEFLTYFQNEAQLEKSRLLSDRFSAERPKGSFSTLEIQRTEQGDSAMYLCAEGQGDSHQETQYFGPGTRLLVL.

The gene calls are TRBV6-2 or TRBV6-3 and TRBJ2-5; TRBD2 matches at 10 bases. TRBJ2-7 matches the DNA end more closely, so the J call is doubtful. This CDR3 has 14 amino acids. Germline CDR1 MNHEY, CDR2 SVGEGT. Here the CDR3 DNA reads TGTGCCAGCAGCATTGGACTAGCGGATTACGAGCAGTACTTC. Amino acids: CASSIGLADYEQYF.

The chain links TRBV29-1 to TRBJ1-5; possibly TRBD1 for D (5 bases). Germline V CDR1 and CDR2: SQVTM, ANQGSEA. V shed 1 base and J shed 6 bases, with 13 bases lying between them. CDR3 size: 14 residues. CDR3 DNA sequence: TGCAGCGTTGAAGTAGCAGGGTCAGGTCAGCCCCAGCATTTT. Its translation is CSVEVAGSGQPQHF.